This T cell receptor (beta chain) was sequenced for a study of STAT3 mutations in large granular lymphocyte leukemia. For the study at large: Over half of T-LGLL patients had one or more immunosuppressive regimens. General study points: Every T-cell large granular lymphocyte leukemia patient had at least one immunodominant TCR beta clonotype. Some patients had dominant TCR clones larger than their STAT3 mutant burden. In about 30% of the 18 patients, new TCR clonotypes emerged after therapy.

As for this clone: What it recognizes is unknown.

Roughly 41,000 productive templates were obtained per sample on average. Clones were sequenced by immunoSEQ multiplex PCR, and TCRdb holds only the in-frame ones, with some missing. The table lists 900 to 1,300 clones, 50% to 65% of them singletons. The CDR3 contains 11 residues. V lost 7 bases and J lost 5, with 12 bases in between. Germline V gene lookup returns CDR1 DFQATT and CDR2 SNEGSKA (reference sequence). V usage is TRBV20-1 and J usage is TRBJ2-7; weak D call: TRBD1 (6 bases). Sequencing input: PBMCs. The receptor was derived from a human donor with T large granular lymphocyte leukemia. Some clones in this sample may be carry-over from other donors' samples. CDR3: CSGQGRDEQYF. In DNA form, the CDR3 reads TGCAGTGGGCAGGGGCGCGACGAGCAGTACTTC.